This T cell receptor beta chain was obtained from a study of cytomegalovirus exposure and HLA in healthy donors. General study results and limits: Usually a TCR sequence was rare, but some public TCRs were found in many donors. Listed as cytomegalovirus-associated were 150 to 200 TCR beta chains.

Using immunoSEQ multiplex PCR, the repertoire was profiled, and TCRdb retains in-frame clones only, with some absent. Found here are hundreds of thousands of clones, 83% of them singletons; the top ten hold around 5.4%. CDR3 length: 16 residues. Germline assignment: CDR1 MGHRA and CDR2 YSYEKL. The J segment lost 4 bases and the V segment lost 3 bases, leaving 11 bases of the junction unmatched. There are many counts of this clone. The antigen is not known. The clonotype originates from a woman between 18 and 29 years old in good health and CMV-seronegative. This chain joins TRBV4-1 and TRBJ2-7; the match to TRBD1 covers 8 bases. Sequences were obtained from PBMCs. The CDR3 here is CASSQTPGQDVYEQYF. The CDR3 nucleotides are TGCGCCAGCAGCCAGACTCCGGGACAGGATGTTTACGAGCAGTACTTC.